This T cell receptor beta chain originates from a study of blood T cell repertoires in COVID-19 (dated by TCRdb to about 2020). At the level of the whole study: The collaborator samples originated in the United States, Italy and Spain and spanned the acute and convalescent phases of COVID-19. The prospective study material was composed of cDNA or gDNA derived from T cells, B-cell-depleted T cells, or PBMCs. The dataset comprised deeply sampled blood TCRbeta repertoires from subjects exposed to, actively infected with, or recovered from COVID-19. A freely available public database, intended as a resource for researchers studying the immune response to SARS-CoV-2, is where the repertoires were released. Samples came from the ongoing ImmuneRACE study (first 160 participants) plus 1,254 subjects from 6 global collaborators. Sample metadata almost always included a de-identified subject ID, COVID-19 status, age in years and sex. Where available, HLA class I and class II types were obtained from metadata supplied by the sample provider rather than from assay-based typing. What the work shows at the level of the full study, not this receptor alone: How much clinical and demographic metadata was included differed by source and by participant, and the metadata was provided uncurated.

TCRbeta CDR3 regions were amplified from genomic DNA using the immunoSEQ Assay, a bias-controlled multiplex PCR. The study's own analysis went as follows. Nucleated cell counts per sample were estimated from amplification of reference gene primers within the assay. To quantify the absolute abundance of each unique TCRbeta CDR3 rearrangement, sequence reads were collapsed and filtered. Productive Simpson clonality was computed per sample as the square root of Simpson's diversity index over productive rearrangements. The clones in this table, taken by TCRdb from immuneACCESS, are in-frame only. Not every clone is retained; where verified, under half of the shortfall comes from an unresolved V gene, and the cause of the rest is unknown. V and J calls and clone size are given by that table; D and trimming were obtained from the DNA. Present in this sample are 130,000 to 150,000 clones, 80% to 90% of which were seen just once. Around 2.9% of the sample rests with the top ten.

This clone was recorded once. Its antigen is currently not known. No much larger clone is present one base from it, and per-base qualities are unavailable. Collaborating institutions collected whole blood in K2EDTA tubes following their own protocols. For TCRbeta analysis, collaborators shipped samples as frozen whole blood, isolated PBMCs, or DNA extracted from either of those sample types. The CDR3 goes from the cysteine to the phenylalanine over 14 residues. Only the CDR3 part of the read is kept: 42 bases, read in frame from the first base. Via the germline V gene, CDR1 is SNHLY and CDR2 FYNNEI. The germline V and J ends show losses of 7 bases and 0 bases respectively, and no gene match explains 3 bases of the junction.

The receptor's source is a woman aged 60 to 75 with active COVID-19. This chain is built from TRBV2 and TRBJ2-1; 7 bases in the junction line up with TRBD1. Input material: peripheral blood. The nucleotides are TGTGCCAGCACGGGACAGAGCTCCTACAATGAGCAGTTCTTC. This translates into CASTGQSSYNEQFF. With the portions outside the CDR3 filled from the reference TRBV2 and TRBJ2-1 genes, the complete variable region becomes EPEVTQTPSHQVTQMGQEVILRCVPISNHLYFYWYRQILGQKVEFLVSFYNNEISEKSEIFDDQFSVERPDGSNFTLKIRSTKLEDSAMYFCASTGQSSYNEQFFGPGTRLTVL.